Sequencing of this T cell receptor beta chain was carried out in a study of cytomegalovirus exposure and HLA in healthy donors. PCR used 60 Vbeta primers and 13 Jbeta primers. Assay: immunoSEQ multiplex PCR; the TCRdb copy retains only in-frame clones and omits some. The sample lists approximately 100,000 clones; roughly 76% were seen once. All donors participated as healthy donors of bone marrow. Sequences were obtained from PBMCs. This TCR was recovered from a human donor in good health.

The CDR3: CASSYMTGTGPMRGEKLFF. In DNA, the CDR3 is TGTGCCAGCAGCTACATGACCGGGACAGGGCCCATGCGGGGTGAAAAACTGTTTTTT. The chain links TRBV5-6 to TRBJ1-4, with TRBD1 identical over 9 bases. The trim removed 3 bases at V and 7 bases at J, leaving 19 bases unmatched. The CDR3 sequence is 19 residues long. From germline, CDR1 is SGHDT and CDR2 YYEEEE.